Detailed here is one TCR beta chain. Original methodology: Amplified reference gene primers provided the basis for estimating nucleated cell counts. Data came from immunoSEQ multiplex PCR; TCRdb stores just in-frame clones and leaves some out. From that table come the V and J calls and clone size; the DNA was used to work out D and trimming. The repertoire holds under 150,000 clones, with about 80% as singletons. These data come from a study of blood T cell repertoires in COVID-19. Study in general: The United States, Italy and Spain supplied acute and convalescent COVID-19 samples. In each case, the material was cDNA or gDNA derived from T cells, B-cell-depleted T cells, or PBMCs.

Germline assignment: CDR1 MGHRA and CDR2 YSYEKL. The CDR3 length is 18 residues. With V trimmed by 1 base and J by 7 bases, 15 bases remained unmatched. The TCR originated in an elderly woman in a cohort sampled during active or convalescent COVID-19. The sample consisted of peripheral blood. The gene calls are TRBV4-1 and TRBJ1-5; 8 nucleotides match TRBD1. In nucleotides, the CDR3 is TGCGCCAGCAGCCAAGCCGTCAGCGGACAGGGACGGAGGCAGCCCCAGCATTTT. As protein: CASSQAVSGQGRRQPQHF.